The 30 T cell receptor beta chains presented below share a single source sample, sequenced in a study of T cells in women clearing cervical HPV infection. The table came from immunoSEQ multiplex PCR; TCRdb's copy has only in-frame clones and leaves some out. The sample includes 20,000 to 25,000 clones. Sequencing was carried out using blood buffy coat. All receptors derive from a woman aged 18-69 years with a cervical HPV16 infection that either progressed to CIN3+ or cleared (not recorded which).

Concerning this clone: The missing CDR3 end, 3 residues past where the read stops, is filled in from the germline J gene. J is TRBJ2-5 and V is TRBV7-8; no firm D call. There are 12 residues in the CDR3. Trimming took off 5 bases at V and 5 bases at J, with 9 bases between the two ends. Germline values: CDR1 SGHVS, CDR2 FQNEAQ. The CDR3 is CASSPSVETQYF. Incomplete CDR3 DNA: TGTGCCAGCAGCCCTTCGGTGGAGACC.

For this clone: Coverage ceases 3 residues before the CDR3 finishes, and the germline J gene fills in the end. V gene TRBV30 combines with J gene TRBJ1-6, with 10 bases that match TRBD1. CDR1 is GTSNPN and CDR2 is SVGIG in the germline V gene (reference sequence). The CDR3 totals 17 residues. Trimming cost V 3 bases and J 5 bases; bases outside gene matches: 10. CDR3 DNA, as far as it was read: TGTGCCTGGAGGCTACGACAGGGGGCTCTGGATAATTCACCC. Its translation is CAWRLRQGALDNSP. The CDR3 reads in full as CAWRLRQGALDNSPLHF.

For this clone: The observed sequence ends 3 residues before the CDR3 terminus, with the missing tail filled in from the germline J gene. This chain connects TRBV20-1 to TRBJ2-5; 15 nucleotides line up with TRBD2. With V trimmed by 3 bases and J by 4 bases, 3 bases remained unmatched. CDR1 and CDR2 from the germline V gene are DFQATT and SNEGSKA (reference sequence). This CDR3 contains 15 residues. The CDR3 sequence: CSASGLAGGLETQYF. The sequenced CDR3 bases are TGCAGTGCTAGTGGACTAGCGGGGGGGTTAGAGACC.

The CDR3 bases that were read are TGTGCCTGGAGTGCCCGAAAGGGGAAGTGGGAGACC. Translating gives CAWSARKGKWET. The whole CDR3 is CAWSARKGKWETYTF. V and J are TRBV30 and TRBJ1-2; possibly TRBD1 for D (5 bases). The sequenced fragment ends 3 residues before the CDR3 boundary, so the rest is inferred from the germline J gene. The CDR3 is made up of 15 amino acids. CDR1 and CDR2 (germline): GTSNPN, SVGIG (reference sequence).

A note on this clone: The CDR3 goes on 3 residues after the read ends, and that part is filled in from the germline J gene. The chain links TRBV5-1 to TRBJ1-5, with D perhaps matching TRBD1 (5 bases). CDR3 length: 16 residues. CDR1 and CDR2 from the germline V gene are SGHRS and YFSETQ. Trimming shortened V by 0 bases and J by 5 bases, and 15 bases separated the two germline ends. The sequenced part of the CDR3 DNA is TGCGCCAGCAGCTTGGGTAATAGGGGTGGCGATCAGCCC. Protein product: CASSLGNRGGDQP. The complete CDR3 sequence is CASSLGNRGGDQPQHF.

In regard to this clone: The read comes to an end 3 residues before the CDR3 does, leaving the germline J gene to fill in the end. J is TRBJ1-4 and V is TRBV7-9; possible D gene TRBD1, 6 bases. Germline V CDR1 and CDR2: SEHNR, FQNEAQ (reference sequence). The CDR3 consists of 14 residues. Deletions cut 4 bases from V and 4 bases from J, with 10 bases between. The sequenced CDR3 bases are TGTGCCAGCAGCTCAGGACAGTATAATGAAAAA. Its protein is CASSSGQYNEK. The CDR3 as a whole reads CASSSGQYNEKLFF.

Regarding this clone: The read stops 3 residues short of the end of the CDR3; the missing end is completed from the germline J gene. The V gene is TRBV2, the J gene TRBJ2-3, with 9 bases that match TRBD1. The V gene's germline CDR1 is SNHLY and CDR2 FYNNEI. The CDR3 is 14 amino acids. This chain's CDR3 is CASRMDRGGEPQYF. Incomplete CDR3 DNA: TGTGCCAGCAGGATGGACAGGGGTGGTGAGCCG.

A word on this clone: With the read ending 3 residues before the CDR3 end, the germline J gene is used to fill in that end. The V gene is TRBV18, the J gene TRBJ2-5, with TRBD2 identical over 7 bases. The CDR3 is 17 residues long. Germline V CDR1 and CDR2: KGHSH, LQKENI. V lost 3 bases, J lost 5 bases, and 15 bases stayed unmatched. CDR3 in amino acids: CASSPPGGGGDLETQYF. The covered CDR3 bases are TGTGCCAGCTCACCCCCCGGTGGGGGGGGAGACTTGGAGACC.

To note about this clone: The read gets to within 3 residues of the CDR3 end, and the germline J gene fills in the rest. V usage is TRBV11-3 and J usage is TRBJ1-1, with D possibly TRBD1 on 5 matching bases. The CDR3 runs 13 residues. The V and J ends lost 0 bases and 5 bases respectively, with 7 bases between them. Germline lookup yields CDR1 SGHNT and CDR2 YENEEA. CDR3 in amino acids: CASSLDGGTEAFF. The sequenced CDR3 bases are TGTGCCAGCAGCTTAGACGGGGGGACTGAA. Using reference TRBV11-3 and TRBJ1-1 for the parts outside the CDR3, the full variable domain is EAGVVQSPRYKIIEKKQPVAFWCNPISGHNTLYWYLQNLGQGPELLIRYENEEAVDDSQLPKDRFSAERLKGVDSTLKIQPAELGDSAVYLCASSLDGGTEAFFGQGTRLTVV.

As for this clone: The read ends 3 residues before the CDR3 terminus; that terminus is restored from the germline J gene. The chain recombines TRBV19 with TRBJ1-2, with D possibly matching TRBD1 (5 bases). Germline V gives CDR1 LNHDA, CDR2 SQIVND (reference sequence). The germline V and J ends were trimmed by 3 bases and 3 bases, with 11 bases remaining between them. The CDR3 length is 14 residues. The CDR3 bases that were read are TGTGCCAGTAGTATCATCGCGGGGGACTATGGC. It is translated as CASSIIAGDYG. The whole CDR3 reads CASSIIAGDYGYTF.

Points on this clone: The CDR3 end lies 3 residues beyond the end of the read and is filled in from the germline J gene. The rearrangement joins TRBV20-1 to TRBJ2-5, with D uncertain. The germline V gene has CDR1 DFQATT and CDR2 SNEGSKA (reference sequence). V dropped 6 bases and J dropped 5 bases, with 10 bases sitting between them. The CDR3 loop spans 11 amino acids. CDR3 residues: CSAPPRETQYF. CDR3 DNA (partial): TGCAGTGCCCCCCCCAGGGAGACC.

CDR3 residues: CASSLEEGFNQPQHF. CDR3 DNA (partial): TGTGCCAGCAGCTTAGAGGAAGGGTTCAATCAGCCC. The chain joins TRBV7-6 to TRBJ1-5; unclear D gene. The observed sequence ends 3 residues before the CDR3 terminus, with the missing tail filled in from the germline J gene. Germline CDR1 and CDR2: SGHVS and FNYEAQ. The V end lost 1 base, the J end lost 3 bases, and 10 bases lay between the germline ends. The CDR3 runs to 15 residues.

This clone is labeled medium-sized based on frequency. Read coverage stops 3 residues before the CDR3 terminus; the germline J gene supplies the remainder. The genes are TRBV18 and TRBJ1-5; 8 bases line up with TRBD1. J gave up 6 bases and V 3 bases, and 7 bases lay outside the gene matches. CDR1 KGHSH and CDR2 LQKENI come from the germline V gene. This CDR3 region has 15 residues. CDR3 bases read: TGTGCCAGCTCACCCGACAGGGGTAGGAGTCAGCCC. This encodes CASSPDRGRSQP. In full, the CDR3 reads CASSPDRGRSQPQHF.

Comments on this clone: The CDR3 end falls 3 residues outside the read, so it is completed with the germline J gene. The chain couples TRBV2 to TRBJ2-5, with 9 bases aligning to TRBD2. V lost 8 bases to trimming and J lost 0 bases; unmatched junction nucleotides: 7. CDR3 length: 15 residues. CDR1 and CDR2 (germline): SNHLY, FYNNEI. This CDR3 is CASAGLALYQETQYF. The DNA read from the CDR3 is TGTGCCAGCGCCGGACTAGCGTTGTACCAAGAGACC. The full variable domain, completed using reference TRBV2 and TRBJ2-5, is EPEVTQTPSHQVTQMGQEVILRCVPISNHLYFYWYRQILGQKVEFLVSFYNNEISEKSEIFDDQFSVERPDGSNFTLKIRSTKLEDSAMYFCASAGLALYQETQYFGPGTRLLVL.

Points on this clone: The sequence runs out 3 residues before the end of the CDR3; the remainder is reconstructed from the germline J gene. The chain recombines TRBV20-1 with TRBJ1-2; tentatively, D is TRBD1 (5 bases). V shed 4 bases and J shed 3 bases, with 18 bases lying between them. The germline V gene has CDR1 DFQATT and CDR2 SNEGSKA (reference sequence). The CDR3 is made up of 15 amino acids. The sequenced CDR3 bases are TGCAGTGCTAAGGAGTCCAGGGTTGTCGACTATGGC. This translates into CSAKESRVVDYG. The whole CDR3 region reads CSAKESRVVDYGYTF.

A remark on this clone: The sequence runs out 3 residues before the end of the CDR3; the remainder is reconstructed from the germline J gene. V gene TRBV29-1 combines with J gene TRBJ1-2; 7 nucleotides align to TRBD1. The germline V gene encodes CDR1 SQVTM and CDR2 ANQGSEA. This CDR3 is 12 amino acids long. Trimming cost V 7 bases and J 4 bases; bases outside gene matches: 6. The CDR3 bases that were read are TGCAGCGATCGGGACAGTTCCTATGGC. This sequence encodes CSDRDSSYG. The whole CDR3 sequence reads CSDRDSSYGYTF.

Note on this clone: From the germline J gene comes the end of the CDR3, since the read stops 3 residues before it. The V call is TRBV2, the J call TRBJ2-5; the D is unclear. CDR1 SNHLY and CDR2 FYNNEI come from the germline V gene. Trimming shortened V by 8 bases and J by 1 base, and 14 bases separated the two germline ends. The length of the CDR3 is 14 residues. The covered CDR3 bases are TGTGCCAGCGAGAGGTCTAGTTCCCAAGAGACC. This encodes CASERSSSQET. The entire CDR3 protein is CASERSSSQETQYF.

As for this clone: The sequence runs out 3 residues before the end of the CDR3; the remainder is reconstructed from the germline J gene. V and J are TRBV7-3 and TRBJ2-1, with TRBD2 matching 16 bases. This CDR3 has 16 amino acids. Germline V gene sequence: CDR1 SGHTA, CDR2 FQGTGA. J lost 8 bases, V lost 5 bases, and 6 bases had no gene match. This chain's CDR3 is CASSPGTSGRGHEQFF. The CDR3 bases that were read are TGTGCCAGCAGCCCCGGGACTAGCGGGAGGGGGCATGAG. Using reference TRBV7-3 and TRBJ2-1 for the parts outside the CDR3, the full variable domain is GAGVSQTPSNKVTEKGKYVELRCDPISGHTALYWYRQSLGQGPEFLIYFQGTGAADDSGLPNDRFFAVRPEGSVSTLKIQRTERGDSAVYLCASSPGTSGRGHEQFFGPGTRLTVL.

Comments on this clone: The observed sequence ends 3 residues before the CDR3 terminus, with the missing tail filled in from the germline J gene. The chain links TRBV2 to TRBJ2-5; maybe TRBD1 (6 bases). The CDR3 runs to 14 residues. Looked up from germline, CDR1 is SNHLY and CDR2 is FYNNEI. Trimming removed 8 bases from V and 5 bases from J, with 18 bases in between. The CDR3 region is CASSTDRYRETQYF. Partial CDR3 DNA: TGTGCCAGCTCAACAGACAGGTATCGGGAGACC.

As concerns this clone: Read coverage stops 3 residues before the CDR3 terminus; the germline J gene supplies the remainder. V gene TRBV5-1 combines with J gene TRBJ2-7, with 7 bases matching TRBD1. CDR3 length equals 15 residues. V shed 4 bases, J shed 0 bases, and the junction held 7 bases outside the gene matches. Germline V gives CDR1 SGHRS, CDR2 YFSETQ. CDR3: CASSPTGASSYEQYF. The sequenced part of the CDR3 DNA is TGCGCCAGCAGCCCAACAGGGGCCAGCTCCTACGAG.

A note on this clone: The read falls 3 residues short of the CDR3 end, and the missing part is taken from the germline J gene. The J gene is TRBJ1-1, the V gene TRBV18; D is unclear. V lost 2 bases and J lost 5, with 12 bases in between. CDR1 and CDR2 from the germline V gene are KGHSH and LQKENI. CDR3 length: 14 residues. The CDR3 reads CASSPTGMGTEAFF. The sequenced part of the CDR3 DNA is TGTGCCAGCTCACCAACGGGGATGGGGACTGAA.

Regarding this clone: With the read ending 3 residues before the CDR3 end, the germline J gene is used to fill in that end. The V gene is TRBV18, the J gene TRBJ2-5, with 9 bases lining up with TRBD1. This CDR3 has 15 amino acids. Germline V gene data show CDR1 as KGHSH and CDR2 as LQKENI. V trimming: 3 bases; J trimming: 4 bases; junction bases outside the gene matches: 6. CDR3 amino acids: CASSPQGQGLETQYF. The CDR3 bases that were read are TGTGCCAGCTCACCGCAGGGACAGGGACTAGAGACC. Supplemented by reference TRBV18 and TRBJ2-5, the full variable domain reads NAGVMQNPRHLVRRRGQEARLRCSPMKGHSHVYWYRQLPEEGLKFMVYLQKENIIDESGMPKERFSAEFPKEGPSILRIQQVVRGDSAAYFCASSPQGQGLETQYFGPGTRLLVL.

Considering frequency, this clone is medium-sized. The CDR3 region is CASSLSQNTEAFF. Partial CDR3 DNA: TGTGCCAGCAGCTTATCACAGAACACTGAA. The chain has TRBV7-3 and TRBJ1-1; D is uncertain. The read is 3 residues too short to cover the CDR3 end, so that end is filled in from the germline J gene. This CDR3 contains 13 residues. Germline values: CDR1 SGHTA, CDR2 FQGTGA. The V end was cut by 2 bases, the J end by 1 base, with 5 bases between.

CDR3 amino acids: CASTQRFHGYTF. The part of the CDR3 DNA that was read is TGTGCCAGCACCCAAAGGTTTCATGGC. The gene calls are TRBV7-9 and TRBJ1-2; the D is unclear. The read stops 3 residues short of the end of the CDR3; the missing end is completed from the germline J gene. Germline V lookup: CDR1 SEHNR, CDR2 FQNEAQ (reference sequence). The CDR3 is 12 amino acids. The V end lost 7 bases, the J end lost 6 bases, and 12 bases lay between the germline ends.

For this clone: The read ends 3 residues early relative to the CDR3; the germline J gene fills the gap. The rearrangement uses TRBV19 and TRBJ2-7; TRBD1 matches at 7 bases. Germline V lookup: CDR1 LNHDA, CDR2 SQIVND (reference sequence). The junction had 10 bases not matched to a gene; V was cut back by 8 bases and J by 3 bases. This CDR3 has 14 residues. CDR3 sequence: CASALTGLNYEQYF. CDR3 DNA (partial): TGTGCCAGTGCTCTGACAGGGCTGAACTACGAG.

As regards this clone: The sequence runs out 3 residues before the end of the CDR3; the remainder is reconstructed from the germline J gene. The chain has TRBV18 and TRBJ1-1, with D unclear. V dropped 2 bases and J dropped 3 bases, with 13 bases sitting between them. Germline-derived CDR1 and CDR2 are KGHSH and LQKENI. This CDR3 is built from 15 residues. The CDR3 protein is CASSPVEGRDTEAFF. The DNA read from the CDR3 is TGTGCCAGCTCACCAGTTGAGGGTAGGGACACTGAA.

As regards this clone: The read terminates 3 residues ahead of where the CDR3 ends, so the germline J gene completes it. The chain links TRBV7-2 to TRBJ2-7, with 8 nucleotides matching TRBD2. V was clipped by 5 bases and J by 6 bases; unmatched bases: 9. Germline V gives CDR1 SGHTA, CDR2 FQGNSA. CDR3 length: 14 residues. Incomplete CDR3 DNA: TGTGCCAGCAGCCCCAGCGGGAGAGTTTCCGAG. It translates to CASSPSGRVSE. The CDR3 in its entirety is CASSPSGRVSEQYF.

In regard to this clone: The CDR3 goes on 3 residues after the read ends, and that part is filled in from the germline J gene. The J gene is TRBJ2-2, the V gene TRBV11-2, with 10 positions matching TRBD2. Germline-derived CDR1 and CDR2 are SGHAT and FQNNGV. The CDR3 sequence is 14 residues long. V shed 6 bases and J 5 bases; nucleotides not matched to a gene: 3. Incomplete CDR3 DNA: TGTGCCAGCAGTTTTAGCGGGGGGACCGGGGAG. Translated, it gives CASSFSGGTGE. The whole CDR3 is CASSFSGGTGELFF.

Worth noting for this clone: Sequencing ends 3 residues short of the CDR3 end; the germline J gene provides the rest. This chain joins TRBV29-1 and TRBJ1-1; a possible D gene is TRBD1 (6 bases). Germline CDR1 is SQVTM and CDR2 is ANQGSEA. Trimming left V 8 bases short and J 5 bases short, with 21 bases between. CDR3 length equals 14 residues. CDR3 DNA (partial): TGCAGCAGTAGAGTAGGGGGGGATGGTACTGAA. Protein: CSSRVGGDGTE. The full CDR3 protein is CSSRVGGDGTEAFF.

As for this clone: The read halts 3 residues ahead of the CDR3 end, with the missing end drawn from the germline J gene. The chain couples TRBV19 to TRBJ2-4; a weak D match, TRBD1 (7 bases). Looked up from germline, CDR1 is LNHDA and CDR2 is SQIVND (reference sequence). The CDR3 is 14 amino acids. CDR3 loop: CATTDRRGQETQYF. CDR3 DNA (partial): TGTGCCACCACGGACAGGAGGGGTCAAGAGACT.